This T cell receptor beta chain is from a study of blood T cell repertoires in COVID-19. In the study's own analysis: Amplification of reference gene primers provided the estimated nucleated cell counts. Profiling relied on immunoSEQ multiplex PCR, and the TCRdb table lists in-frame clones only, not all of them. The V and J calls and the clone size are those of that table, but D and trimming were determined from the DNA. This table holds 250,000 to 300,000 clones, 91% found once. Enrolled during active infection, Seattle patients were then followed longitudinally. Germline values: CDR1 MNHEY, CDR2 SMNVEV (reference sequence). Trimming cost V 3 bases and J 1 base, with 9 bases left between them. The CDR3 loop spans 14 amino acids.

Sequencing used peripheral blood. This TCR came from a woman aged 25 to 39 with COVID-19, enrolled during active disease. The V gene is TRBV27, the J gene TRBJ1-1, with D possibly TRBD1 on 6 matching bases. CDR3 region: CASSFAGENTEAFF. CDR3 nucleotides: TGTGCCAGCAGTTTTGCAGGGGAGAACACTGAAGCTTTCTTT.